This entry is about one TCR beta chain. This clone was seen only once. Its binding antigen is unknown. There are no base qualities to consult, and no much larger clone falls within one base. At the junction V is shortened by 5 bases and J by 4 bases, with 14 bases in between. As encoded in the germline V gene (reference sequence), CDR1 is SEHNR while CDR2 is FQNEAQ. Its CDR3 holds 15 amino acids, cysteine through phenylalanine. Kept here is only the CDR3 DNA, which spans 45 bases and is read in frame from base 1. These data belong to a study of blood T cell repertoires in COVID-19 (dated by TCRdb to between 2020 and 2021). Concerning the study at large: Collaborator samples came from the United States, Italy and Spain and covered acute and convalescent phases of COVID-19. The prospective study material was composed of cDNA or gDNA derived from T cells, B-cell-depleted T cells, or PBMCs. Subjects who had been exposed to COVID-19, were actively infected with it, or had recovered from it provided the deeply sampled blood TCRbeta repertoires that made up the dataset. The repertoires were made available in a free public database intended to serve as a resource for research on the immune response to SARS-CoV-2. Samples came from the ongoing ImmuneRACE study (first 160 participants) plus 1,254 subjects from 6 global collaborators. A de-identified subject ID, COVID-19 status, age in years and sex were almost always included in the sample metadata. Where available, HLA class I and class II types were obtained from metadata supplied by the sample provider rather than from assay-based typing.

Results the study describes overall, beyond this receptor: Clinical and demographic metadata were provided uncurated, with the amount varying by source and participant.

TCRbeta CDR3 regions were amplified from genomic DNA by means of the immunoSEQ Assay, a bias-controlled multiplex PCR. Under the source paper's analysis protocol: Within the assay, amplification of reference gene primers was used to estimate how many nucleated cells each sample contained. To quantify the absolute abundance of each unique TCRbeta CDR3 rearrangement, sequence reads were collapsed and filtered. For each sample, productive Simpson clonality was calculated as the square root of Simpson's diversity index over productive rearrangements. Imported from immuneACCESS, the table was reduced by TCRdb to in-frame sequences with V and J called. These copies leave out some clones; in studies compared against another copy, an unresolved V gene accounts for under half, and the cause of the remainder is not known. From that table come the V and J calls and clone size; the DNA was used to work out D and trimming. The sample records about 230,000 clones, about nine tenths of which are singletons. Together, the top ten hold less than 3% of the sample.

Each collaborating institution followed its own protocols to collect whole blood in K2EDTA tubes. For TCRbeta analysis, collaborators shipped samples as frozen whole blood, isolated PBMCs, or DNA extracted from either of those sample types. The origin of this receptor is a woman aged 60-75 years with acute or convalescent COVID-19. The chain links TRBV7-9 with TRBJ1-4; the D gene is perhaps TRBD1, from 6 matching bases. Sequencing was carried out using peripheral blood. The CDR3 here reads CASSPPTGNNEKLFF. The bases read TGTGCCAGCAGCCCTCCGACAGGAAATAATGAAAAACTGTTTTTT.